This T cell receptor beta chain is drawn from a study of T-cell reconstitution after alpha-beta-depleted transplantation in children (dated by TCRdb to about 2016). At the level of the whole study: The study quantitatively tracked T-cell immune reconstitution after TCRalphabeta/CD19-depleted allogeneic hematopoietic cell transplantation in children using TCR repertoire profiling.

Broad study findings and their caveats: In some patients, high TCRbeta diversity at day 60 was attributed to recipient T cells and intrathymic progenitors that had survived conditioning. Hyperexpanded clone frequencies declined over subsequent months; after one year, T-cell counts and TCRbeta diversity were mostly attributed to newly produced T cells. The apparently early alphabetaT-cell count recovery about two months after transplant was reportedly dependent on only several hundred rapidly expanded clones derived from non-depleted graft cells.

For this clonotype: It lacks a known antigen. Base qualities are missing; no much larger clone stands one base away.

What this sample's treatment or condition label stands for: allogeneic hematopoietic cell transplantation with graft depleted of TCRalphabeta T cells and CD19 B cells. The children who served as transplant recipients had been given grafts of TCRalphabeta/CD19-depleted allogeneic hematopoietic cells. Libraries were built with PCR. Reads for this sample came from an Illumina HiSeq 2500. TCR library preparation used molecular barcoding, with unique molecular identifiers applied to normalize quantification of the TCRbeta repertoire. TCRdb redid the processing of the public reads, applying fastp at Q25 and MiXCR, and retained in-frame beta chains. Rows with a matching CDR3 protein are joined into one entry that keeps the most common DNA and genes. Counted in this sample were about 540,000 distinct CDR3 sequences; 27% of them appeared once. The ten largest clones represent around 36% of the sample. The V end loses 2 bases and the J end loses 3 bases, and a stretch of 8 bases separates them. Based on the germline V gene (reference sequence), the CDR1 and CDR2 sequences are DFQATT and SNEGSKA. CDR3 length: 13 amino acids, cysteine to phenylalanine. Only CDR3 DNA remains: 39 bases, in frame from the first base.

This clonotype was obtained from a boy in the first two years of life with Wiskott-Aldrich syndrome, due to receive a stem cell transplant. The rearrangement joined TRBV20-1 to TRBJ1-3, with a tentative D gene TRBD1 over 6 matching bases. The sequenced sample was PBMCs, obtained before TCRalphabeta/CD19-depleted stem cell transplant. The CDR3: CSARKTGGNTIYF. The sequence in DNA is TGCAGTGCTAGAAAGACAGGTGGAAACACCATATATTTT.